These T cell receptor beta chains were read from a single sample in a study of blood T cells in healthy people across ages. TCRdb reprocessed the 5' RACE reads with MiXCR, giving one entry per CDR3 protein. Counted here are 650,000 to 800,000 distinct CDR3 sequences, roughly half occurring once; the ten biggest clones make up less than 15%. The source material was blood. Every receptor here comes from an elderly woman in good health. The conserved cysteine and the conserved F or W are not part of the CDR3 here. Fields, in order: J gene, V gene, CDR3 protein.

J: TRBJ1-6; V: TRBV2; CDR3: ASSPGKGSPLH
J: TRBJ2-1; V: TRBV3-1; CDR3: ASSQNDFYNEEY
J: TRBJ1-5; V: TRBV10-3; CDR3: AITPGQGQPQH
J: TRBJ2-3; V: TRBV7-9; CDR3: ASSSRLAASTDTQY
J: TRBJ2-2; V: TRBV10-3; CDR3: AISTGTGELF
J: TRBJ2-1; V: TRBV2; CDR3: ASREKTSGNEQF
J: TRBJ2-1; V: TRBV7-9; CDR3: ASSRTAKPGNEQF
J: TRBJ2-3; V: TRBV7-2; CDR3: ASSVTRFPTDTQY
J: TRBJ2-1; V: TRBV29-1; CDR3: SVEGRMGQGGGEQF
J: TRBJ1-5; V: TRBV12-3/TRBV12-4; CDR3: ASRLQGGNQPQH
J: TRBJ1-1; V: TRBV7-8; CDR3: ASSPQLNTEAF
J: TRBJ2-3; V: TRBV27; CDR3: ASRLLPDGLVDTQY
J: TRBJ1-5; V: TRBV18; CDR3: ASSPPTGSNQPQH
J: TRBJ2-2; V: TRBV10-3; CDR3: AISEPGGARTGELF
J: TRBJ2-7; V: TRBV5-1; CDR3: ASSFPAGETYEQY
J: TRBJ2-1; V: TRBV12-3/TRBV12-4; CDR3: ASSPGTSGRNEQF
J: TRBJ2-5; V: TRBV7-9; CDR3: ASSDRDREETQY
J: TRBJ2-7; V: TRBV21-1; CDR3: ASYGDTVTYEQY
J: TRBJ2-5; V: TRBV6-6; CDR3: ASRLKETQY
J: TRBJ2-3; V: TRBV10-1; CDR3: ASSESGTGRDTQY
J: TRBJ1-4; V: TRBV7-2; CDR3: ASSAYRGEIEKLF
J: TRBJ2-5; V: TRBV12-3/TRBV12-4; CDR3: ASSFLGGPSEETQY
J: NA; V: TRBV3-1; CDR3: ASSQRGIGEQY
J: TRBJ2-2; V: TRBV29-1; CDR3: SVVHRGTGELF
J: TRBJ2-2; V: TRBV5-6; CDR3: ASSLDVIGELF
J: TRBJ2-3; V: TRBV20-1; CDR3: SARSIAGPQGTQY
J: TRBJ2-3; V: TRBV29-1; CDR3: SVKAGTDTQY
J: TRBJ1-4; V: TRBV7-2; CDR3: ASSVDRSNEKLF
J: TRBJ2-3; V: TRBV5-1; CDR3: ASSNESPGSDTQY
J: TRBJ2-6; V: TRBV7-9; CDR3: ASTPGANVLT
J: TRBJ2-5; V: TRBV20-1; CDR3: SASRDRGVEQY
J: TRBJ2-3; V: TRBV5-1; CDR3: ASSPIAGVNTDTQY
J: TRBJ1-2; V: TRBV12-3/TRBV12-4; CDR3: ASSFKDSGYGYT
J: TRBJ1-2; V: TRBV20-1; CDR3: SAKGQVNYGYT
J: TRBJ1-2; V: TRBV20-1; CDR3: SARDRGGSLTNYGYT
J: TRBJ2-4; V: TRBV7-2; CDR3: ASSLGPTIQY
J: TRBJ2-3; V: TRBV12-3/TRBV12-4; CDR3: ASSSTSGGASTDTQY
J: TRBJ1-3; V: TRBV24-1; CDR3: ATSKSGIGNTIY
J: TRBJ2-2; V: TRBV5-1; CDR3: ASRMASTGNTGELF
J: TRBJ2-3; V: TRBV20-1; CDR3: SAPGLSSTDTQY
J: TRBJ2-1; V: TRBV12-3/TRBV12-4; CDR3: ASSLIGEQF
J: TRBJ1-1; V: TRBV4-2; CDR3: ASSQTGGLNTEAF
J: TRBJ2-5; V: TRBV2; CDR3: ASGVETQY
J: TRBJ2-7; V: TRBV7-3; CDR3: ASSSGPSTVQY
J: TRBJ2-3; V: TRBV11-2; CDR3: ASSLDYWDRGPGADTQY
J: TRBJ2-3; V: TRBV6-6; CDR3: ASSYGTGGADTQY
J: TRBJ2-1; V: TRBV7-3; CDR3: ASSSDRGVQF
J: TRBJ2-7; V: TRBV20-1; CDR3: SASSRGLGEQY
J: TRBJ2-2; V: TRBV27; CDR3: ASSRERGVIAGELF
J: TRBJ2-5; V: TRBV20-1; CDR3: SASGAGTGAEDEQY